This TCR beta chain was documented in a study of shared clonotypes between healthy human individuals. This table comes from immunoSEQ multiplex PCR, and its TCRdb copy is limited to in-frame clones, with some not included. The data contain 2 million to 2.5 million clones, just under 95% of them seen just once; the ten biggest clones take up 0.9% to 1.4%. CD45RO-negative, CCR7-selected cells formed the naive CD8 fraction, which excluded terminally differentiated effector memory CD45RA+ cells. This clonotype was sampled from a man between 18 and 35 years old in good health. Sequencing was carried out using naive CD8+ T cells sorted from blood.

This CDR3 is CSVIGIGEGNEQFF. The DNA of the CDR3 is TGCAGCGTTATCGGGATAGGGGAGGGCAATGAGCAGTTCTTC. The V call is TRBV29-1, the J call TRBJ2-1, with 7 positions matching TRBD2. The ends lost 5 bases at V and 6 bases at J; junction bases unmatched: 10. This CDR3 is built from 14 residues. Germline V CDR1 and CDR2: SQVTM, ANQGSEA.